The entry below gives a single TCR beta chain sequence along with its context. The data originate from a study of blood T cell repertoires in COVID-19. Source study methods: Estimation of nucleated cell counts was performed using reference gene primer amplification. Only in-frame clones appear in the TCRdb table, and some are missing; sequencing was by immunoSEQ multiplex PCR. V and J calls and clone size are as listed in that table; D and trimming were resolved from the DNA. The sample yields about 69,000 clones, 80% to 95% seen once. The ends were cut back, 6 bases at V and 2 bases at J, with 13 bases in the middle. The length of the CDR3 is 14 residues. Germline loops: CDR1 MDHEN, CDR2 SYDVKM.

The clonotype comes from a woman in her fifties or sixties with active COVID-19. The chain has TRBV28 and TRBJ1-2; D remains ambiguous. Source material: peripheral blood. The CDR3 nucleotides are TGTGCCAGCAGCAATTGGGGAGGGAACTATGGCTACACCTTC. It translates to CASSNWGGNYGYTF.